These 19 T cell receptor beta chains were sequenced from one sample in a study of human T cells and chemical hapten exposure. Time point described: pre-sensitization, week 0. Treatment here: therapeutic diphenylcyclopropenone sensitization with weekly scalp DPC. TCRdb ran MiXCR on the RACE reads and lists one entry per CDR3 protein. Among 350,000 to 400,000 distinct CDR3 sequences listed, about 5.1% were seen once. Specimen: whole blood, collected in connection with sensitization to the hapten diphenylcyclopropenone (DPC). The receptors shown here come from a woman aged 45-59 years with alopecia areata. Some clones in this sample may be carry-over from other donors' samples.

For the CDR3, the DNA is TGCGCCAGCAGCAGAGGAGGAGCAGATCCCATCTACGAGCAGTACTTC. This codes for CASSRGGADPIYEQYF. The chain joins TRBV5-1 to TRBJ2-7, with TRBD2 as a possible D gene (5 bases). This CDR3 is built from 16 residues. The germline gives CDR1 SGHRS, CDR2 YFSETQ. The V and J ends lost 4 bases and 3 bases respectively, with 20 bases between them.

Only a few counts were recorded for this clonotype. The chain combines TRBV2 with TRBJ2-7, with D perhaps TRBD2 (5 bases). The CDR3 is 13 residues long. V shed 7 bases and J shed 7 bases, with 17 bases lying between them. Germline lookup yields CDR1 SNHLY and CDR2 FYNNEI. The CDR3, as DNA: TGTGCCAGCACCGAGGGATTACCTACGGAGCAGTACTTC. Its translation is CASTEGLPTEQYF. The whole variable domain, filled in from reference TRBV2 and TRBJ2-7, reads EPEVTQTPSHQVTQMGQEVILRCVPISNHLYFYWYRQILGQKVEFLVSFYNNEISEKSEIFDDQFSVERPDGSNFTLKIRSTKLEDSAMYFCASTEGLPTEQYFGPGTRLTVT.

At least ten counts were recorded for this clonotype. The chain couples TRBV6-5 to TRBJ2-3; TRBD2 matches at 7 bases. The CDR3 sequence is 17 residues long. V lost 2 bases to trimming and J lost 4 bases; unmatched junction nucleotides: 12. Germline V CDR1 and CDR2: MNHEY, SVGAGI. This CDR3 is CASSYGGVGRDADTQYF. In nucleotides, the CDR3 is TGTGCCAGCAGTTACGGGGGGGTAGGCCGCGATGCAGATACGCAGTATTTT.

This clonotype was counted at least ten times. The chain uses TRBV29-1 and TRBJ1-1; no clear D gene. CDR3 length: 10 residues. Trimming left V 3 bases short and J 11 bases short, with 10 bases between. The germline gives CDR1 SQVTM, CDR2 ANQGSEA. In DNA, the CDR3 is TGCAGCGTTGAGAGTCGGAGGGCTTTCTTT. Amino acid sequence: CSVESRRAFF. The full variable domain, rest sourced from reference TRBV29-1 and TRBJ1-1, is SAVISQKPSRDICQRGTSLTIQCQVDSQVTMMFWYRQQPGQSLTLIATANQGSEATYESGFVIDKFPISRPNLTFSTLTVSNMSPEDSSIYLCSVESRRAFFGQGTRLTVV.

Many counts were recorded for this clonotype. The gene calls are TRBV5-1 and TRBJ2-1; D assignment may be TRBD1 or TRBD2 (5 bases each). V gave up 0 bases and J gave up 10 bases, with 11 bases separating them. This CDR3 region has 13 residues. CDR1 SGHRS and CDR2 YFSETQ come from the germline V gene. CDR3 DNA sequence: TGCGCCAGCAGCTTGGCAGAGGGGAACGAGCAGTTCTTC. Protein: CASSLAEGNEQFF.

Points on this clonotype: Possible read error: a much larger clone is one base away. The rearrangement links TRBV10-3 to TRBJ2-3; 9 bases agree with TRBD1. The CDR3 contains 15 residues. CDR1 is ENHRY and CDR2 is SYGVKD in the germline V gene. The DNA of the CDR3 is TGTGCCATCGGTGAGTCGGGACAGGGTACAGATACGCAGTATTTT. Residues: CAIGESGQGTDTQYF.

The chain is built from TRBV4-2 and TRBJ2-3, with TRBD1 identical over 12 bases. This CDR3 has 18 amino acids. Germline lookup yields CDR1 LGHNA and CDR2 YNFKEQ. With V trimmed by 4 bases and J by 1 base, 9 bases remained unmatched. The CDR3 loop reads CASSLIKGQGAGTDTQYF. CDR3 bases: TGTGCCAGCAGCCTAATCAAGGGACAGGGGGCCGGCACAGATACGCAGTATTTT.

There are a few counts of this clonotype. The chain has TRBV20-1 and TRBJ1-4; no definite D call. This CDR3 comprises 18 residues. In germline, CDR1 is DFQATT, CDR2 SNEGSKA (reference sequence). Trimming cost V 1 base and J 0 bases, with 18 bases left between them. The CDR3 region has the DNA TGCAGTGCTAGAGGGACGTCCGAAAGGATTGCAACTAATGAAAAACTGTTTTTT. It is translated as CSARGTSERIATNEKLFF.

CDR3 DNA: TGTGCCAGCAGTGAATTCCGGGTTACCGGGGAGCTGTTTTTT. This codes for CASSEFRVTGELFF. V gene TRBV2 combines with J gene TRBJ2-2; the D is unclear. The germline V and J ends were trimmed by 2 bases and 5 bases, with 9 bases remaining between them. CDR1 SNHLY and CDR2 FYNNEI come from the germline V gene. The CDR3 runs 14 residues.

This clonotype has a count of ten or more. V and J are TRBV9 and TRBJ2-1; TRBD2 might be the D (6 bases). The germline V gene encodes CDR1 SGDLS and CDR2 YYNGEE. The CDR3 loop spans 18 amino acids. Trimming removed 0 bases at V and 0 bases at J, with 16 bases between. CDR3: CASSVDPGSLSSYNEQFF. DNA for the CDR3: TGTGCCAGCAGCGTAGACCCCGGGAGCTTGAGCTCCTACAATGAGCAGTTCTTC. The complete variable domain, with remaining parts taken from reference TRBV9 and TRBJ2-1, reads DSGVTQTPKHLITATGQRVTLRCSPRSGDLSVYWYQQSLDQGLQFLIQYYNGEERAKGNILERFSAQQFPDLHSELNLSSLELGDSALYFCASSVDPGSLSSYNEQFFGPGTRLTVL.

At least ten counts were recorded for this clonotype. The rearrangement links TRBV6-6 to TRBJ2-7; no definite D call. The CDR3 consists of 13 residues. Per germline, CDR1 MNHNY and CDR2 SVGAGI (reference sequence). Trimming cost V 2 bases and J 0 bases, with 5 bases left between them. For the CDR3, the DNA is TGTGCCAGCAGTTACGAGAGCTCCTACGAGCAGTACTTC. As protein: CASSYESSYEQYF.

This clonotype was observed a handful of times. The chain joins TRBV7-2 to TRBJ1-1, with D perhaps matching TRBD1 (5 bases). Germline V CDR1 and CDR2: SGHTA, FQGNSA. V lost 5 bases and J lost 6, with 16 bases in between. The CDR3 loop spans 14 amino acids. The CDR3 spells CASSQSGWVAEAFF. In DNA, the CDR3 is TGTGCCAGCAGCCAATCAGGGTGGGTGGCTGAAGCTTTCTTT.

The chain combines TRBV29-1 with TRBJ1-1; D call uncertain. Germline values: CDR1 SQVTM, CDR2 ANQGSEA. The CDR3 is made up of 13 amino acids. With 1 base removed from V and 0 bases from J, the gap between germline ends came to 6 bases. CDR3 region: CSVEGVVNTEAFF. In DNA, the CDR3 is TGCAGCGTTGAAGGGGTCGTGAACACTGAAGCTTTCTTT.

This clonotype was counted at least ten times. The rearrangement links TRBV28 to TRBJ2-3; D might be TRBD1 (6 bases). Germline V CDR1 and CDR2: MDHEN, SYDVKM. This CDR3 has 14 residues. V was clipped by 5 bases and J by 8 bases, with 17 bases between them. The CDR3 spells CASSGGTGPRTQYF. CDR3 nucleotide sequence: TGTGCCAGCAGTGGGGGTACAGGGCCGCGTACGCAGTATTTT.

This clonotype has a count of ten or more. This sequence joins TRBV24-1 and TRBJ2-1, with D perhaps assigned TRBD1 or TRBD2 (5 bases each). The V end was cut by 5 bases, the J end by 4 bases, with 20 bases between. This CDR3 is 17 amino acids long. The germline V gene encodes CDR1 KGHDR and CDR2 SFDVKD. The CDR3 sequence: CATSGSRDERFYNEQFF. CDR3 nucleotides: TGTGCCACCAGTGGGTCCCGGGACGAACGGTTTTACAATGAGCAGTTCTTC.

In this sample, this clonotype turned up many times. This sequence joins TRBV9 and TRBJ2-3; D is perhaps TRBD2 (6 bases). Trimming stripped 4 bases from V and 0 bases from J, with 18 bases between. Germline CDR1 is SGDLS and CDR2 is YYNGEE. This CDR3 spans 17 amino acids. CDR3 sequence: CASSTRGSGGSTDTQYF. The CDR3 DNA reads as TGTGCCAGCAGCACCCGGGGGAGCGGAGGGAGCACAGATACGCAGTATTTT. Variable domain in full (rest from reference TRBV9 and TRBJ2-3): DSGVTQTPKHLITATGQRVTLRCSPRSGDLSVYWYQQSLDQGLQFLIQYYNGEERAKGNILERFSAQQFPDLHSELNLSSLELGDSALYFCASSTRGSGGSTDTQYFGPGTRLTVL.

V usage is TRBV29-1 and J usage is TRBJ2-1; possible D gene TRBD2, 6 bases. Per germline, CDR1 SQVTM and CDR2 ANQGSEA. Trimming took off 4 bases at V and 6 bases at J, with 16 bases between the two ends. The CDR3 length is 14 residues. The CDR3 DNA follows: TGCAGCGTTGCAACGCGGCTAGCGCGCAATGAGCAGTTCTTC. Residues: CSVATRLARNEQFF.

This clonotype was seen ten or more times. The chain employs TRBV28 and TRBJ2-1, with D possibly matching TRBD1 (6 bases). Germline V gene data show CDR1 as MDHEN and CDR2 as SYDVKM. The CDR3 is made up of 13 amino acids. With 7 bases removed from V and 10 bases from J, the gap between germline ends came to 17 bases. The CDR3 spells CASTLDRFGEQFF. CDR3 in DNA: TGTGCCAGCACCCTAGACAGGTTTGGCGAGCAGTTCTTC.

A note on this clonotype: At one end the junction does not follow the germline gene, possibly because of a read error. The chain uses TRBV6-5 and TRBJ2-7; D remains unclear. Germline loops: CDR1 MNHEY, CDR2 SVGAGI. This CDR3 has 13 residues. The CDR3 here is CTSSYVPSYEQYF. As DNA, the CDR3 is TGTACCAGCAGTTACGTCCCCAGTTACGAGCAGTACTTC.